This record concerns one TCR beta chain sequence. This entry is derived from a study of brain T cells in children with intractable seizures. In germline, CDR1 is KGHSH, CDR2 LQKENI. The germline V and J ends were trimmed by 1 base and 4 bases, with 10 bases remaining between them. The CDR3 extends over 14 amino acids. Libraries were prepared by immunoSEQ multiplex PCR; TCRdb keeps only in-frame clonotypes and omits some of them. The data show fewer than 80,000 clones, more than 95% seen once. Sequencing was performed on peripheral blood, taken at surgery. V usage is TRBV18 and J usage is TRBJ1-2; the D gene is possibly TRBD1 (6 bases). The TCR was taken from a boy in the first two years of life with focal cortical dysplasia and intractable seizures. CDR3 sequence: CASSPLRGFYGYTF. CDR3 DNA sequence: TGTGCCAGCTCACCACTTAGGGGGTTCTATGGCTACACCTTC.